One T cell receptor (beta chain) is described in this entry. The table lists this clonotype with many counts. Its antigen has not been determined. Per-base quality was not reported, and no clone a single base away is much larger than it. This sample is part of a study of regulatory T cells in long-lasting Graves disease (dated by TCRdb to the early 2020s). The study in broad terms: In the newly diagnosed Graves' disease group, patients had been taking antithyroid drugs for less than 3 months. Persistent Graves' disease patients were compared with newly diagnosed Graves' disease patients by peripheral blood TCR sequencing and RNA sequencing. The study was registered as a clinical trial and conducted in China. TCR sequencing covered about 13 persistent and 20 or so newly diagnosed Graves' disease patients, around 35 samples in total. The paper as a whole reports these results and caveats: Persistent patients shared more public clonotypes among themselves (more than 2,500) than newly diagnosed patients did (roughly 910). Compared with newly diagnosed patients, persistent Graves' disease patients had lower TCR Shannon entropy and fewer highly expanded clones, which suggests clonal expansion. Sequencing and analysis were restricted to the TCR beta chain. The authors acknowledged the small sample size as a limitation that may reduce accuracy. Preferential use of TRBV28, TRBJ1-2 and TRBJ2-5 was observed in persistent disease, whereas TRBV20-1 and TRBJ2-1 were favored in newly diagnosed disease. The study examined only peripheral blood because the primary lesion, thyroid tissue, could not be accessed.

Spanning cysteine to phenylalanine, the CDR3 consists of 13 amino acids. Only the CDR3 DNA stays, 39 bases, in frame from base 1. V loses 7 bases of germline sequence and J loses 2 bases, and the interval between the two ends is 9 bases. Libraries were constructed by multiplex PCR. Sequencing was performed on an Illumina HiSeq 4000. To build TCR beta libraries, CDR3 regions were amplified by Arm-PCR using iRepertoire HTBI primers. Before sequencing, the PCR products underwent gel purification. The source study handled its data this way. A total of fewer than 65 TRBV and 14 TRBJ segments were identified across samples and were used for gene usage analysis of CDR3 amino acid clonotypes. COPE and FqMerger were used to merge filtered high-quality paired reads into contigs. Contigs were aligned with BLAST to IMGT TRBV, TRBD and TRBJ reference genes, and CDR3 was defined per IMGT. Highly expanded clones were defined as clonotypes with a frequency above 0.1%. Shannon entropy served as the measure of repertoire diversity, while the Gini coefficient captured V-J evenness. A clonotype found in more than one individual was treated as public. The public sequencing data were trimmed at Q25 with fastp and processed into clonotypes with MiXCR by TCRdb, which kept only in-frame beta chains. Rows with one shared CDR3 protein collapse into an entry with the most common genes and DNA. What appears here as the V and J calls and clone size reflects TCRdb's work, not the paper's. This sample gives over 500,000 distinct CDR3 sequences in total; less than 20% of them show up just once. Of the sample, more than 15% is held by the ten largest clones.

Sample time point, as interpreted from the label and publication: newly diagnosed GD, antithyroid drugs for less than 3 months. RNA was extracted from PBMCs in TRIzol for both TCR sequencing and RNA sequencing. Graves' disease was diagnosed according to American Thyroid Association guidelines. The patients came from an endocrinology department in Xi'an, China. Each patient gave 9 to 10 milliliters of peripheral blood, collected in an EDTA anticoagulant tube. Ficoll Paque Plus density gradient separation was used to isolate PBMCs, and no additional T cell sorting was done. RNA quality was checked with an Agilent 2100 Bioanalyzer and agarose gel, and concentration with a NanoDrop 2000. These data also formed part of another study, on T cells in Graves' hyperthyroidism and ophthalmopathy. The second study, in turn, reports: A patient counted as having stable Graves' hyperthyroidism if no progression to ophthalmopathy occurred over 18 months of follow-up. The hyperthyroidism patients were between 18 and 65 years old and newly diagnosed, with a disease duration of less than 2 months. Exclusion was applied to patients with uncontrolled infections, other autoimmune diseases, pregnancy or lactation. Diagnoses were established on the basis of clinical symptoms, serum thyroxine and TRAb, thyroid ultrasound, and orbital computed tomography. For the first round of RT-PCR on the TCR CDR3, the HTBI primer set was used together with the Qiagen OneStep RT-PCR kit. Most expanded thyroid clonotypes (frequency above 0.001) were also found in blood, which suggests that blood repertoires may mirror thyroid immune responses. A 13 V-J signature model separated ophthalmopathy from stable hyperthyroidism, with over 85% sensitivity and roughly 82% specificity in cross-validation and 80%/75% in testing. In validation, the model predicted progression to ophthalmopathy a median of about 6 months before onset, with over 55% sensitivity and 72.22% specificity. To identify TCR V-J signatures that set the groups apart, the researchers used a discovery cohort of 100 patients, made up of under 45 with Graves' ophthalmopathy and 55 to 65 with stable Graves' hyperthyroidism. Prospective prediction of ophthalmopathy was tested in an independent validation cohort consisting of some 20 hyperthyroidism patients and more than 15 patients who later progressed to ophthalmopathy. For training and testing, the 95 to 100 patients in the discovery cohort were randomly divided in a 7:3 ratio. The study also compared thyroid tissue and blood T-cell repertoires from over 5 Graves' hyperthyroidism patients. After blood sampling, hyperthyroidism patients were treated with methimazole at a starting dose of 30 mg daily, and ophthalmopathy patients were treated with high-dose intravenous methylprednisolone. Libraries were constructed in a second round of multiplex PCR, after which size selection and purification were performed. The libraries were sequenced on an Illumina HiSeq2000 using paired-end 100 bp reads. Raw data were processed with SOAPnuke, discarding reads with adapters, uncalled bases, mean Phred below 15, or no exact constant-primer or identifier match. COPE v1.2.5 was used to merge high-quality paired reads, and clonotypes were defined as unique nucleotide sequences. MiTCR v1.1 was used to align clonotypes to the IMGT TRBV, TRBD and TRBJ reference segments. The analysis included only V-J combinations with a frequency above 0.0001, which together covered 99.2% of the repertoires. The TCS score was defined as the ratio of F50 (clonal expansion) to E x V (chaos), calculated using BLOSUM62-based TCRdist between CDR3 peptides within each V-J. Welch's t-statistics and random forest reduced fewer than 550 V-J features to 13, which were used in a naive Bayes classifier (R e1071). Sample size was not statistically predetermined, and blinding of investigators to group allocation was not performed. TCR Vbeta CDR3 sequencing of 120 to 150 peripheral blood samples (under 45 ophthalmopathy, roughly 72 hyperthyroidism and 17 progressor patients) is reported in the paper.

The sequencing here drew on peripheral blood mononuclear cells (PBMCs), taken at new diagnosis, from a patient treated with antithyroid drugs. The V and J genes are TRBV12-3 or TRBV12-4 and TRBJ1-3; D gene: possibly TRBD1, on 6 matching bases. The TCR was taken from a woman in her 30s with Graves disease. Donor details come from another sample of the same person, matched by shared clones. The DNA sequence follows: TGTGCCAGCACTCAGGGGCCTGGAAACACCATATATTTT. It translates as CASTQGPGNTIYF.